Here is one TCR beta chain with its context. Clones were sequenced by immunoSEQ multiplex PCR, and TCRdb holds only the in-frame ones, with some missing. The data hold around 200,000 clones, with roughly 83% observed a single time. The V gene end was trimmed by 2 bases and the J gene end by 10 bases; junction bases not matched to a gene: 6. Germline V gene sequence: CDR1 SGDLS, CDR2 YYNGEE. CDR3 length: 15 residues. This specimen belongs to a study of blood T cell repertoires in COVID-19. The rearrangement links TRBV9 to TRBJ1-6, with 10 bases identical to TRBD1. This sequence originates from a woman in her forties with COVID-19, enrolled during active disease. Sequencing used peripheral blood. The CDR3 DNA reads as TGTGCCAGCAGCGTCCGGGACAGGGGTACCTCACCCCTCCACTTT. Protein: CASSVRDRGTSPLHF.